This T cell receptor beta chain was recovered during a study of blood T cell repertoires in COVID-19. Study summary: Sites across the United States, Italy and Spain contributed samples from acute and convalescent COVID-19. PBMCs, B-cell-depleted T cells, or T cells provided the cDNA or gDNA that made up the material.

There are 15 residues in the CDR3. After removal of 2 bases from V and 2 bases from J, the junction contained 7 bases not matched to a gene. CDR1 GTSNPN and CDR2 SVGIG come from the germline V gene (reference sequence). Per the authors' pipeline: Amplification from reference gene primers served as the basis for estimated nucleated cell counts. The method was immunoSEQ multiplex PCR; TCRdb's version includes in-frame clones alone and lacks a portion of them. The V and J calls and clone size are taken from that table; D and trimming were inferred from the DNA. The sample holds under 200,000 clones, 90% to 95% seen once.

The chain has TRBV30 and TRBJ2-3; 7 positions match TRBD2. This receptor was identified in a man aged 50-59 years with acute or convalescent COVID-19. The sequenced material came from peripheral blood. The CDR3 DNA follows: TGTGCCTGGAGTCTCCTAGCGGACCACACAGATACGCAGTATTTT. Its translation: CAWSLLADHTDTQYF.